This T cell receptor beta chain came from a study of OX40 agonist ivuxolimab in advanced cancers. At the level of the study: Patients got intravenous ivuxolimab at 0.01 to 10 mg/kg every 2 weeks. Every patient in dose escalation had hepatocellular carcinoma, melanoma, renal cell or head and neck cancer. Points from the study as a whole: CD8+ T cells showed, on average, more clonal expansion than CD4+ cells.

The protocol was immunoSEQ multiplex PCR, while the TCRdb copy is restricted to in-frame clones and leaves out a portion. This sample has 71,000 or so clones; approximately 89% occur once, and the top ten carry around 0.79%. Remarks on this clone: No antigen is known for it.

Per germline, CDR1 SNHLY and CDR2 FYNNEI. The CDR3 loop spans 14 amino acids. The V end was cut by 6 bases, the J end by 8 bases, with 17 bases between. The study sampled blood at baseline, cycle 4 day 1, and cycle 7 day 1. Sequences were derived from CD4+ or CD8+ T cells sorted from blood, sampled in a trial of the OX40 agonist ivuxolimab. The V and J genes are TRBV2 and TRBJ1-5, with D possibly matching TRBD1 (5 bases). This receptor was taken from an adult with an advanced solid tumor such as melanoma, head and neck, liver or kidney cancer. The CDR3: CASSSQGDAEPQHF. CDR3 DNA sequence: TGTGCCAGCAGCTCCCAGGGAGACGCGGAGCCCCAGCATTTT.